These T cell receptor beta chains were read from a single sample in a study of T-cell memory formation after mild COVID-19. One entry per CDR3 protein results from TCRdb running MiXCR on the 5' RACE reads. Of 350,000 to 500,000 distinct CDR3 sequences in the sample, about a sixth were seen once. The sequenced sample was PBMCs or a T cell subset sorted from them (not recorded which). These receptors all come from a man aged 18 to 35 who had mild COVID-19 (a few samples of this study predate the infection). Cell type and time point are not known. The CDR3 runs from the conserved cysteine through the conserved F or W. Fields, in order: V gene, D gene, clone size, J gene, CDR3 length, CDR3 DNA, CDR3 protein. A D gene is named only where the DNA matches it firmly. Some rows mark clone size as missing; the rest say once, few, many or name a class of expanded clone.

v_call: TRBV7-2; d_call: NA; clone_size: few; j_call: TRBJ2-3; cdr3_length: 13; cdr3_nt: TGTGCCAGCAGCTTAGGCGAGACAGATACGCAGTATTTT; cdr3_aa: CASSLGETDTQYF
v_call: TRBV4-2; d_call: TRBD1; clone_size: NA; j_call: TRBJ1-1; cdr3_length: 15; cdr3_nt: TGTGCCAGCAGCCAGTCCGACAGGGAAAACACTGAAGCTTTCTTT; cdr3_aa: CASSQSDRENTEAFF
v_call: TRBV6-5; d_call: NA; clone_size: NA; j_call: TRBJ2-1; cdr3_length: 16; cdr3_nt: TGTGCCAGCAGTTACAGTGTCGCAGGAACGTACAATGAGCAGTTCTTC; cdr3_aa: CASSYSVAGTYNEQFF
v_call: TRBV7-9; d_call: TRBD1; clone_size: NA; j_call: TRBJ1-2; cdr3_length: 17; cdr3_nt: TGTGCCAGCAGCTTTGGTTCCGCTCGGATACAGGGGTATGGCTACACCTTC; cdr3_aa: CASSFGSARIQGYGYTF
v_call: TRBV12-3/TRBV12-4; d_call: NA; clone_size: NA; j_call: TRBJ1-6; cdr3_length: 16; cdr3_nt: TGTGCCAGCAGTTTAAGGGGGGAAGAATATAATTCACCCCTCCACTTT; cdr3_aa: CASSLRGEEYNSPLHF
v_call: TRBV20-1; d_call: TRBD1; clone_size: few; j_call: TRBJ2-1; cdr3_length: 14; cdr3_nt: TGCAGTGCTAGTAGGGACAGGGGGTTTAATGAGCAGTTCTTC; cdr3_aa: CSASRDRGFNEQFF
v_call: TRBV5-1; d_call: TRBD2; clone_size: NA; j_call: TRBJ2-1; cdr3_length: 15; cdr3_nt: TGCGCCAGCAGCTTTAGCGGGGGTGACCCTAGGGAGCAGTTCTTC; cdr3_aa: CASSFSGGDPREQFF
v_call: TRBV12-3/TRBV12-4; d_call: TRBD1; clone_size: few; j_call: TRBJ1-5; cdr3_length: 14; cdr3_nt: TGTGCCAGCAGCCCGGGACAGTACAATCAGCCCCAGCATTTT; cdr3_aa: CASSPGQYNQPQHF
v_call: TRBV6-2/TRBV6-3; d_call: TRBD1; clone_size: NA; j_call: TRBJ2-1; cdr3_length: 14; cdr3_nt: TGTGCCAGCAGCGCCTTTTGGACAGGCAGTATGCAGTTCTTC; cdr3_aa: CASSAFWTGSMQFF
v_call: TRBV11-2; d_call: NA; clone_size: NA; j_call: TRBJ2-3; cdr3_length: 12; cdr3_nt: TGTGCCAGCAGAGATACAACAGATACGCAGTATTTT; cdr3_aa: CASRDTTDTQYF
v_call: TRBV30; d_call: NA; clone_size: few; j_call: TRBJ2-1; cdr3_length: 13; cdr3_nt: TGTGCCTGGAGCGCGCTAACCTACAATGAGCAGTTCTTC; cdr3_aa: CAWSALTYNEQFF
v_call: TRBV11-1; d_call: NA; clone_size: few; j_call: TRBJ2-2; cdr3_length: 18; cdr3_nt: TGTGCCAGCAGAAGGATGGTGACGGGGGGCCGAGACACCGGGGAGCTGTTTTTT; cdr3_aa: CASRRMVTGGRDTGELFF
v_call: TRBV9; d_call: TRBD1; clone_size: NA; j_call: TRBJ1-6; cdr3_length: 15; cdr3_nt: TGTGCCAGCAGCGGACAGGGGTGGGATAATTCACCCCTCCACTTT; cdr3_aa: CASSGQGWDNSPLHF
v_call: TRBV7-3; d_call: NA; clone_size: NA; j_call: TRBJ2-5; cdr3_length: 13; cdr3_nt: TGTGCCAGCAGCCCCCGCCCCCAAGAGACCCAGTACTTC; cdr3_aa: CASSPRPQETQYF
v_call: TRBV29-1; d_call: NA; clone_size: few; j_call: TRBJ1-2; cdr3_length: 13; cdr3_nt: TGCAGCGCTGGACAGCCTCATAACTATGGCTACACCTTC; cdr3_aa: CSAGQPHNYGYTF
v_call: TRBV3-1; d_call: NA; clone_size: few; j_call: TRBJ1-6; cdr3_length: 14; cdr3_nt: TGTGCCAGCAGCCAGTTGATCAGGGATTCACCCCTCCACTTT; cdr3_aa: CASSQLIRDSPLHF
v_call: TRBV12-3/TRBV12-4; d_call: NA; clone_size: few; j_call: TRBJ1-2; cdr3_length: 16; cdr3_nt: TGTGCCAGCAGTTTAGCCCGAGGTTCCTTGGGCTATGGCTACACCTTC; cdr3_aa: CASSLARGSLGYGYTF
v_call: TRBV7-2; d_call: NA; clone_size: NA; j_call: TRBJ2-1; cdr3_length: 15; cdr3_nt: TGTGCCAGCAGCTTTGGGAGCGGTACCTACAATGAGCAGTTCTTC; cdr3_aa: CASSFGSGTYNEQFF
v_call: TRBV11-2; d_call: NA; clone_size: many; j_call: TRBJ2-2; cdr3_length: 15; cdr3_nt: TGTGCCAGCAGCTTAGTCGCTTTTGGCACCGGGGAGCTGTTTTTT; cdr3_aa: CASSLVAFGTGELFF
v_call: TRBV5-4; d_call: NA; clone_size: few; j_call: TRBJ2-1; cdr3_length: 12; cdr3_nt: TGTGCCAGCCGCGGGGCGCGCAGTGAGCAGTTCTTC; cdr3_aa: CASRGARSEQFF
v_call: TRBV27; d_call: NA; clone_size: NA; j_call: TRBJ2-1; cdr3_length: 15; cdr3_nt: TGTGCCAGCAGACCGGGAAGGAGCTCCTACAATGAGCAGTTCTTC; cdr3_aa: CASRPGRSSYNEQFF
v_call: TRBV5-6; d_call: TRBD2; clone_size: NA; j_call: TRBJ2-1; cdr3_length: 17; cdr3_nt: TGTGCCAGCAGCCTTCGGACTAGCGGGGGGGCCCCCAATGAGCAGTTCTTC; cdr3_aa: CASSLRTSGGAPNEQFF
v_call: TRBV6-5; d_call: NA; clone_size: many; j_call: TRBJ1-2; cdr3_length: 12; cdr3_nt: TGTGCCAGCAGTCCACAGGGAACCGGCTACACCTTC; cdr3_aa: CASSPQGTGYTF
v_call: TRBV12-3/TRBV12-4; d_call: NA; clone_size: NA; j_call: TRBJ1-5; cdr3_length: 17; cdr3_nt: TGTGCCAGCAGTGGCCAGGGGCCAGGCCTACTCAATCAGCCCCAGCATTTT; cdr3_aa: CASSGQGPGLLNQPQHF
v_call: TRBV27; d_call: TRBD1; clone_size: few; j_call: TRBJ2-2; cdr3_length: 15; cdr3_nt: TGTGCCAGCAGTAACCCGGGACAGATGCCCGGGGAGCTGTTTTTT; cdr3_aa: CASSNPGQMPGELFF
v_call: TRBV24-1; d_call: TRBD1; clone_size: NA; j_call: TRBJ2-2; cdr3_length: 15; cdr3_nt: TGTGCCACCAGTGATCCCGGACAGGGGGCCGGGGAGCTGTTTTTT; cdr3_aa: CATSDPGQGAGELFF
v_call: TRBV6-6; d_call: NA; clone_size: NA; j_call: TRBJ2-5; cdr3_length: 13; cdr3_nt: TGTGCCAGCAGTATGGGGACTGGGGGGACCCAGTACTTC; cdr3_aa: CASSMGTGGTQYF
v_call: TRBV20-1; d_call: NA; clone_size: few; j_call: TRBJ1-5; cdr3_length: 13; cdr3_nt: TGCAGTGCTGGCAGGGCTCTCAGTCAGCCCCAGCATTTT; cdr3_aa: CSAGRALSQPQHF
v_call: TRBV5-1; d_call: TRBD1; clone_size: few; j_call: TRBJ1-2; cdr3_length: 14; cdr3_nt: TGCGCCAGCAGCTTGATGCCGGGACAGTATGGCTACACCTTC; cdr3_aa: CASSLMPGQYGYTF
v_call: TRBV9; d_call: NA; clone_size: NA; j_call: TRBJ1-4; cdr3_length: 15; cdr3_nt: TGTGCCAGCAGCGTCGCTGGGACAAGTAATGAAAAACTGTTTTTT; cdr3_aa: CASSVAGTSNEKLFF
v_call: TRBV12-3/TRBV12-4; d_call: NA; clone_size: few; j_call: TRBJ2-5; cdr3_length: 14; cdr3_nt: TGTGCCAGCAGCTACACCTCGGGGGAAGAGACCCAGTACTTC; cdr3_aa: CASSYTSGEETQYF
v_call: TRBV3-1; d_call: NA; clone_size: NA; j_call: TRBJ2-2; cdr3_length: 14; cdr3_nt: TGTGCCAGCAGCCGCCCACAGGGTCCCGGGGAGCTGTTTTTT; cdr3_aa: CASSRPQGPGELFF
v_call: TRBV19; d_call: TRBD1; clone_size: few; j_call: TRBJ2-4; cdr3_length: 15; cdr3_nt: TGTGCCAGTAGTGCTTGGGGACAGGGTGGAAACATTCAGTACTTC; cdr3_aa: CASSAWGQGGNIQYF
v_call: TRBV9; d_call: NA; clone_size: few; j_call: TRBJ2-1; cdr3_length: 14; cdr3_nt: TGTGCCAGCAGCGTACCCGGGACGCCAAATGAGCAGTTCTTC; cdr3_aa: CASSVPGTPNEQFF
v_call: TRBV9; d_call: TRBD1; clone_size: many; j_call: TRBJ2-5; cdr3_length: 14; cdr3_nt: TGTGCCAGCAGCCCCGGACAGGGCCGAGAGACCCAGTACTTC; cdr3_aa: CASSPGQGRETQYF
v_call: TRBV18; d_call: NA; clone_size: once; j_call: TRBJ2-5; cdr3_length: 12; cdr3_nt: TGTGCCAGCTCACCACAGGATGAGACCCAGTACTTC; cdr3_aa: CASSPQDETQYF
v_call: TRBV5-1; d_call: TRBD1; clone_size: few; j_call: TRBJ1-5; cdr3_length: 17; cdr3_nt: TGCGCCAGCAGCGTAGGGGGCTTAGGACAGGGTCAACAGCCCCAGCATTTT; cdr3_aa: CASSVGGLGQGQQPQHF
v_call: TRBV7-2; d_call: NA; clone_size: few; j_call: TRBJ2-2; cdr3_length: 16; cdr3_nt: TGTGCCAGCAGCTTAGAGCCGGGGTGGATGGCCGGGGAGCTGTTTTTT; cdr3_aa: CASSLEPGWMAGELFF
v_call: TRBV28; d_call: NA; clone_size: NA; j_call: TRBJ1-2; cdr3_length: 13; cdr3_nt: TGTGCCACACAAAACAGGAATAACTATGGCTACACCTTC; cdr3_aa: CATQNRNNYGYTF
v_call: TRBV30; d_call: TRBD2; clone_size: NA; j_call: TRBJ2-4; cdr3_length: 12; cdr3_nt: TGTGCCTGGAGTTGGGGGGGAAACACTCAGTACTTC; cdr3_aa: CAWSWGGNTQYF
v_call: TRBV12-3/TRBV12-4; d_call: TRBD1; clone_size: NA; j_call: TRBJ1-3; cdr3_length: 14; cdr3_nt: TGTGCCAGCAGTTGGGGCAGGGGGCAGGACACCATATATTTT; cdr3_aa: CASSWGRGQDTIYF
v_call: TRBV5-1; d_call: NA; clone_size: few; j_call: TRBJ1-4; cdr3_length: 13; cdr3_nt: TGCGCCAGCAGCTTCAGGGTTGATGAAAAACTGTTTTTT; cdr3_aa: CASSFRVDEKLFF
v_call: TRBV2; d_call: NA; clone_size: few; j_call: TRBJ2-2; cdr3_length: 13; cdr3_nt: TGTGCCAGCAGGCAGGACGGCGGAGGGGAGCTGTTTTTT; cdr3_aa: CASRQDGGGELFF
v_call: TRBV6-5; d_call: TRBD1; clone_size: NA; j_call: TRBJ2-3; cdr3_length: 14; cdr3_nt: TGTGCCAGCAGTATACAGGGGGGCACAGATACGCAGTATTTT; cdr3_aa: CASSIQGGTDTQYF
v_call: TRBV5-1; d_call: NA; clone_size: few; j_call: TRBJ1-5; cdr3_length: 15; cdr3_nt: TGCGCCAGCAGCTTGGCGGGGGGCCGAAATCAGCCCCAGCATTTT; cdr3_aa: CASSLAGGRNQPQHF
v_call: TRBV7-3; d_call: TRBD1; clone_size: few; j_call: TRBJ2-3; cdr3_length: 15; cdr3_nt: TGTGCCAGCAGCTTAACCGGGACAGGCACAGATACGCAGTATTTT; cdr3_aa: CASSLTGTGTDTQYF
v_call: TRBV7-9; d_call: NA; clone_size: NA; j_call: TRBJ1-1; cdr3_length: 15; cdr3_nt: TGTGCCAGCAGCTCGCAAGGCGGGATGGGGACTGAAGCTTTCTTT; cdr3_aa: CASSSQGGMGTEAFF
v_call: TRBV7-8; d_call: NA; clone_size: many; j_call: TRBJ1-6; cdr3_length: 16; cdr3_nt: TGTGCCAGCAGCTTACCTGGGCCTTCACAGAGATCACCCCTCCACTTT; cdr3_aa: CASSLPGPSQRSPLHF
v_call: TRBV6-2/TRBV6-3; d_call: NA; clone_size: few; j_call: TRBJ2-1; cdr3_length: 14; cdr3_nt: TGTGCCAGCAGTCCTGAGGAGAGCTACAATGAGCAGTTCTTC; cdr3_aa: CASSPEESYNEQFF
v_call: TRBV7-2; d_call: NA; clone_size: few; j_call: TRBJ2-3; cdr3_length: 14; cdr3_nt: TGTGCCAGCAGGCCAACCCGGAACACAGATACGCAGTATTTT; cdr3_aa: CASRPTRNTDTQYF
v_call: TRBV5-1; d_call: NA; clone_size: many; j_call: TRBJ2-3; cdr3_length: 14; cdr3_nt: TGCGCCAGCAGCTTGAGCCAGGGATCAGATACGCAGTATTTT; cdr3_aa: CASSLSQGSDTQYF